This T cell receptor (beta chain) was identified during a study of T cells expressing NK-cell markers. Study-level information: Within the sequenced cohort of eight donors, seven exhibited HCMV seropositivity and one was seronegative.

From germline, CDR1 is LNHDA and CDR2 SQIVND (reference sequence). The CDR3 covers 14 residues. Following a re-call of the 5' RACE reads, TCRdb has one entry per CDR3 protein and lacks DNA. The table gives 250,000 to 300,000 distinct CDR3 sequences; the top ten clones make up 0.3% to 0.45% of it. Points on this clonotype: No antigen is known for it.

Findings of the study overall: Of the CD8+ T cells in more than five donors, about 1.0-7.0% belonged to dominant NKG2C+ clonotypes. No clear determination of HCMV specificity was made for expanded NKG2C+ T cell clones. In several donors, dominant clonotypes made up about 28.3-60.1% of CD3+CD56-NKG2C+ cells.

The receptor was derived from a man aged 18 to 29 in good health. The chain is built from TRBV19 and TRBJ2-2; TCRdb picks TRBD1, but there is no DNA to check that call. The sequenced material came from blood T cells: a sorted CD56 or NKG2C T cell subset, CD4+ or CD8+ T cells, or bulk PBMC T cells (not recorded which). CDR3 loop: CASRPKGGSGELFF.